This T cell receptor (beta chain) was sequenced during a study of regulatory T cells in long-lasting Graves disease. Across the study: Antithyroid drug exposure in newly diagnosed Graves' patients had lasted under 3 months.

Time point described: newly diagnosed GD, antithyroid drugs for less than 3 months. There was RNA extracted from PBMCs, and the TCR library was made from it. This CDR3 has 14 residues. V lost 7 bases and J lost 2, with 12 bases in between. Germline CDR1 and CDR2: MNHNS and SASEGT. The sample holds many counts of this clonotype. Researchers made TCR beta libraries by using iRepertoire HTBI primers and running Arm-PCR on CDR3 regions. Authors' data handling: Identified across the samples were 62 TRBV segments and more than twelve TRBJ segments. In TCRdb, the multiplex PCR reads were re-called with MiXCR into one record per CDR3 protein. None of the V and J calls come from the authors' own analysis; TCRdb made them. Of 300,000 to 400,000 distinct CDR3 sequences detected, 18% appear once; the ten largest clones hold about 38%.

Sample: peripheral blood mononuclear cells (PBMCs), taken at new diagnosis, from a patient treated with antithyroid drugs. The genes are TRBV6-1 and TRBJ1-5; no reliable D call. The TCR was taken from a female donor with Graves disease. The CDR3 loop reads CASTMLSGNQPQHF. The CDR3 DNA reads TGTGCCAGCACCATGCTCAGCGGCAATCAGCCCCAGCATTTT.